The present T cell receptor (beta chain) was sequenced within a study of Ad26.COV2.S vaccination and SARS-CoV-2 variants. The wider study: Donor joined the COV1001 Ad26.COV2.S trial arm. Dosing was one shot or two shots 56 days apart. The study, taken as a whole, reports: Vaccine recipients showed a spike-specific TCR breadth that was higher than in placebo recipients.

The assay was immunoSEQ multiplex PCR, and TCRdb's table has in-frame clones only and misses some. The sample contains some 520,000 clones, roughly nine tenths of which appear only once. Treatment given: 15 to 20 received Ad26.COV2.S at low or high dose, single or two shots; roughly five received placebo; per-sample allocation not given. Day 63 following the first vaccine or placebo injection was when the samples were taken. The study used a vaccine consisting of an Ad26 vector that expressed Wuhan-strain SARS-CoV-2 spike. Trimming took off 4 bases at V and 0 bases at J, with 3 bases between the two ends. The V gene's germline CDR1 is SQVTM and CDR2 ANQGSEA. The CDR3 has 11 residues. Note on this clone: Its antigen is unknown.

This TCR derives from a person between 18 and 65 years old who received the Ad26.COV2.S COVID-19 vaccine or a placebo. The rearrangement uses TRBV29-1 and TRBJ1-2; D gene unclear. The sample here was peripheral blood, taken in a trial of Ad26.COV2.S vaccine versus placebo. The CDR3 DNA sequence: TGCAGCGTTGTGACTAACTATGGCTACACCTTC. Translation gives CSVVTNYGYTF.